The 13 T cell receptor beta chains below all came from one sample that was sequenced in a study of neoadjuvant nivolumab and ipilimumab in lung cancer. Profiled with immunoSEQ multiplex PCR; TCRdb holds only in-frame clones, not every one. The data contain about 16,000 clones, less than 85% of them singletons. The sample in question was tumor tissue, obtained after neoadjuvant nivolumab, alone or with ipilimumab, at or shortly before surgery. The receptor set was obtained from an adult with non-small cell lung cancer.

The V gene is TRBV6-1, the J gene TRBJ1-5, with D unclear. Trimming cost V 3 bases and J 11 bases, with 11 bases left between them. The CDR3 is 12 amino acids. The germline V gene has CDR1 MNHNS and CDR2 SASEGT. In DNA, the CDR3 is TGTGCCAGCAGTGATCTTTCCGGGACCCAGCATTTT. Translating it yields CASSDLSGTQHF.

V and J are TRBV5-6 and TRBJ1-1, with D perhaps TRBD1 (5 bases). The CDR3 spans 14 residues. Germline assignment: CDR1 SGHDT and CDR2 YYEEEE. Trimming removed 0 bases from V and 4 bases from J, with 10 bases in between. CDR3 sequence reads: CASSLGQGFTEAFF. The DNA for the CDR3 is TGTGCCAGCAGCTTGGGGCAGGGTTTCACTGAAGCTTTCTTT.

This chain connects TRBV11-2 to TRBJ2-1; perhaps TRBD2 as D (6 bases). There are 15 residues in the CDR3. V was pared by 4 bases and J by 9 bases, with 19 bases between. Germline loops: CDR1 SGHAT, CDR2 FQNNGV. The CDR3 sequence is CASSSNRDSGIEQFF. Here the CDR3 DNA reads TGTGCCAGCAGCTCGAACCGGGACTCTGGAATTGAGCAGTTCTTC.

The chain links TRBV6-1 to TRBJ2-7; 7 nucleotides align to TRBD1. The germline gives CDR1 MNHNS, CDR2 SASEGT. V dropped 6 bases and J dropped 3; count of bases not matched to a gene: 2. The CDR3 has 12 amino acids. CDR3 coding DNA: TGTGCCAGCAGGGGGGACAGCTACGAGCAGTACTTC. Its protein product is CASRGDSYEQYF.

This clone is classed as medium-sized. This chain uses TRBV5-5 with TRBJ1-5; 9 nucleotides match TRBD1. CDR3 length equals 15 residues. Germline values: CDR1 SGHKS, CDR2 YYEKEE (reference sequence). With V trimmed by 2 bases and J by 6 bases, 6 bases remained unmatched. The CDR3: CASSFGTGTSQPQHF. The DNA of the CDR3 is TGTGCCAGCAGCTTCGGGACAGGGACGTCTCAGCCCCAGCATTTT.

This clone was counted a few times. This rearrangement joins TRBV18 to TRBJ2-5; 9 nucleotides agree with TRBD1. The CDR3 spans 14 residues. Germline values: CDR1 KGHSH, CDR2 LQKENI. Trimming at V came to 3 bases and at J to 1 base, leaving 0 bases not matched to a gene. CDR3 nucleotide sequence: TGTGCCAGCTCACCGGGACAGGGCCAAGAGACCCAGTACTTC. Translation gives CASSPGQGQETQYF.

The chain combines TRBV29-1 with TRBJ2-5; 9 positions match TRBD2. V gave up 5 bases and J gave up 2 bases; unmatched junction bases: 6. CDR1 and CDR2 (germline): SQVTM, ANQGSEA. CDR3 length: 14 amino acids. For the CDR3, the DNA is TGCAGCGTTTCCCTAGCGGGGCCTCAAGAGACCCAGTACTTC. Amino acid sequence: CSVSLAGPQETQYF. Supplemented by reference TRBV29-1 and TRBJ2-5, the full variable domain reads SAVISQKPSRDICQRGTSLTIQCQVDSQVTMMFWYRQQPGQSLTLIATANQGSEATYESGFVIDKFPISRPNLTFSTLTVSNMSPEDSSIYLCSVSLAGPQETQYFGPGTRLLVL.

The chain couples TRBV5-1 to TRBJ2-5; D possibly corresponds to TRBD1 (5 bases). Trimming took off 4 bases at V and 1 base at J, with 14 bases between the two ends. The length of the CDR3 is 15 residues. Germline V lookup: CDR1 SGHRS, CDR2 YFSETQ. The CDR3 sequence is CASSPQQDFQETQYF. CDR3 sequence (DNA): TGCGCCAGCAGCCCCCAACAGGATTTCCAAGAGACCCAGTACTTC. Complete variable domain (other parts from reference TRBV5-1 and TRBJ2-5): KAGVTQTPRYLIKTRGQQVTLSCSPISGHRSVSWYQQTPGQGLQFLFEYFSETQRNKGNFPGRFSGRQFSNSRSEMNVSTLELGDSALYLCASSPQQDFQETQYFGPGTRLLVL.

This rearrangement joins TRBV27 to TRBJ2-1; a possible D gene is TRBD1 (6 bases). There are 15 residues in the CDR3. The germline V gene has CDR1 MNHEY and CDR2 SMNVEV (reference sequence). The V end was cut by 4 bases, the J end by 0 bases, with 10 bases between. The chain's CDR3 is CASSYEGGSYNEQFF. The CDR3, as DNA: TGTGCCAGCAGTTATGAAGGGGGCTCCTACAATGAGCAGTTCTTC.

The chain couples TRBV19 to TRBJ2-5, with 9 bases identical to TRBD1. This CDR3 is built from 14 residues. The V segment lost 4 bases and the J segment 5 bases; nucleotides outside the gene matches: 5. Germline CDR1 reads LNHDA; CDR2 reads SQIVND (reference sequence). Here the CDR3 reads CASSTRDREETQYF. In DNA form, the CDR3 reads TGTGCCAGTAGTACCCGGGACAGGGAGGAGACCCAGTACTTC.

The CDR3 region is CASSLGPDRSYNSPLHF. In DNA, the CDR3 is TGTGCCAGCAGCTTAGGACCCGACAGGAGCTATAATTCACCCCTCCACTTT. This rearrangement joins TRBV11-1 to TRBJ1-6, with D perhaps TRBD1 (6 bases). The CDR3 is 17 amino acids. The germline gives CDR1 SGHAT, CDR2 FQDESV (reference sequence). Trimming cost V 1 base and J 3 bases, with 13 bases left between them. The variable domain in full, with the rest retrieved from reference TRBV11-1 and TRBJ1-6, is EAEVAQSPRYKITEKSQAVAFWCDPISGHATLYWYRQILGQGPELLVQFQDESVVDDSQLPKDRFSAERLKGVDSTLKIQPAELGDSAMYLCASSLGPDRSYNSPLHFGNGTRLTVT.

The sample holds a few counts of this clone. The CDR3 nucleotides are TGCGCCAGCAGCTTAGAGGACAGGGTTAAAGCTTTCTTT. It codes for CASSLEDRVKAFF. V and J are TRBV5-1 and TRBJ1-1, with 8 nucleotides matching TRBD1. Germline V CDR1 and CDR2: SGHRS, YFSETQ. This CDR3 is built from 13 residues. Trimming at V came to 2 bases and at J to 9 bases, leaving 6 bases not matched to a gene.

This sequence joins TRBV5-1 and TRBJ2-5; D possibly corresponds to TRBD1 (5 bases). The CDR3 extends over 15 amino acids. Germline V gives CDR1 SGHRS, CDR2 YFSETQ. With 5 bases removed from V and 5 bases from J, the gap between germline ends came to 19 bases. CDR3 protein: CASRPGQITQETQYF. CDR3 nucleotides: TGCGCCAGCAGACCTGGACAAATTACCCAGGAGACCCAGTACTTC.